The 2 T cell receptor beta chains presented below share a single source sample, sequenced in a study of graft-versus-host responses after intestinal transplantation. Profiled with immunoSEQ multiplex PCR; TCRdb holds only in-frame clones, not every one. The repertoire holds 40,000 or so clones, with 80% to 85% as singletons. Source: PBMCs, taken around 1,000 days after transplant. The receptors shown here come from a human patient who received an intestinal transplant, so some T cells may come from the graft donor.

V is TRBV10-2 and J is TRBJ1-5; no clear D. The CDR3 contains 13 residues. Trimming removed 10 bases at V and 5 bases at J, with 15 bases between. Germline CDR1 and CDR2: WSHSY and SAAADI. The CDR3 region has the DNA TGCGCCACCACAAGAACCGCTGATCAGCCCCAGCATTTT. Its translation is CATTRTADQPQHF.

This rearrangement joins TRBV27 to TRBJ2-7; D is uncertain. This CDR3 is built from 14 residues. Trimming took 0 bases from V and 3 from J, leaving 9 bases between them. CDR1 is MNHEY, CDR2 SMNVEV, per germline (reference sequence). CDR3 coding DNA: TGTGCCAGCAGTTTATCATGGCCCCTCTACGAGCAGTACTTC. It is translated as CASSLSWPLYEQYF.